A selection of T cell receptor beta chains follows, all from one sample in a study of blood T cell repertoires in COVID-19. Here immunoSEQ multiplex PCR was the method, and the copy in TCRdb shows in-frame clones only, minus some. Here the sample spans approximately 120,000 clones, approximately 77% being singletons. Sequences were obtained from peripheral blood. The receptors were gathered from a man older than 75 with acute or convalescent COVID-19. Both conserved end residues are part of each CDR3. D genes are given only for firm matches. Size is stated for part of the rows, as once, few or many counts, or as a class when the clone is expanded.

j_call v_call d_call clone_size cdr3_aa cdr3_nt
TRBJ1-1 TRBV18 . few CASSPRQGTEAFF TGTGCCAGCTCACCTCGTCAGGGCACTGAAGCTTTCTTT
TRBJ1-5 TRBV27 TRBD1 . CASGPTGIGQPQHF TGTGCCAGCGGCCCGACAGGGATCGGTCAGCCCCAGCATTTT
TRBJ2-7 TRBV6-5 TRBD1 . CASSKTGGRDEQYF TGTGCCAGCAGTAAGACAGGGGGGCGAGACGAGCAGTACTTC
TRBJ1-1 TRBV12-5 . . CASGLLIEGTEAFF TGTGCTAGTGGTCTCCTTATAGAGGGCACTGAAGCTTTCTTT
TRBJ2-2 TRBV4-1 TRBD1 . CASSRERVQGVLTGELFF TGCGCCAGCAGCCGAGAGCGAGTACAGGGGGTGTTGACCGGGGAGCTGTTTTTT
TRBJ2-2 TRBV7-6 . . CASSLIGGNTGELFF TGTGCCAGCAGCCTCATAGGGGGGAACACCGGGGAGCTGTTTTTT
TRBJ1-5 TRBV27 . . CASSLSPGLSNQPQHF TGTGCCAGCAGTTTATCACCCGGGTTGAGCAATCAGCCCCAGCATTTT
TRBJ2-7 TRBV30 TRBD1 . CAWSHSGGGNEQYF TGTGCCTGGAGTCACTCAGGGGGTGGAAACGAGCAGTACTTC
TRBJ2-5 TRBV29-1 TRBD2 . CSVEEGGVETQYF TGCAGCGTTGAAGAGGGAGGGGTAGAGACCCAGTACTTC
TRBJ2-1 TRBV5-1 TRBD2 large CASSLDGGGALGSRFF TGCGCCAGCAGCTTGGATGGCGGGGGGGCGTTGGGGAGCCGGTTCTTC
TRBJ2-7 TRBV19 . . CASSIQGSYEQYF TGTGCCAGTAGTATACAGGGATCCTACGAGCAGTACTTC
TRBJ1-1 TRBV5-1 TRBD1 few CASSSGTGLEAFF TGCGCCAGCAGCTCGGGGACAGGGCTTGAAGCTTTCTTT
TRBJ2-7 TRBV12-5 . . CASGWSEKLGYEQYF TGTGCTAGTGGTTGGTCGGAGAAATTGGGTTACGAGCAGTACTTC
TRBJ1-1 TRBV7-2 . . CASSFAAGNTEAFF TGTGCCAGCAGCTTCGCCGCGGGAAACACTGAAGCTTTCTTT
TRBJ2-2 TRBV6-2/TRBV6-3 TRBD2 few CASSYSGLAGGNTGELFF TGTGCCAGCAGTTACTCGGGACTAGCGGGGGGAAACACCGGGGAGCTGTTTTTT
TRBJ2-2 TRBV27 TRBD1 few CASSFDHPGQENTGELFF TGTGCCAGCAGTTTTGATCACCCGGGACAGGAGAACACCGGGGAGCTGTTTTTT
TRBJ2-3 TRBV10-3 . once CAIRTPGPSTDTQYF TGTGCCATCAGAACCCCGGGTCCTAGCACAGATACGCAGTATTTT
TRBJ2-7 TRBV11-2 TRBD2 . CASSLGFGGASEQYF TGTGCCAGCAGCTTGGGTTTCGGGGGGGCCTCCGAGCAGTACTTC
TRBJ1-1 TRBV5-1 . . CASSLGSTATNTEAFF TGCGCCAGCAGCTTGGGGTCGACAGCTACGAACACTGAAGCTTTCTTT
TRBJ2-1 TRBV5-1 TRBD2 . CASSLRLAGRNEQFF TGCGCCAGCAGCTTGAGGCTAGCGGGGAGAAATGAGCAGTTCTTC